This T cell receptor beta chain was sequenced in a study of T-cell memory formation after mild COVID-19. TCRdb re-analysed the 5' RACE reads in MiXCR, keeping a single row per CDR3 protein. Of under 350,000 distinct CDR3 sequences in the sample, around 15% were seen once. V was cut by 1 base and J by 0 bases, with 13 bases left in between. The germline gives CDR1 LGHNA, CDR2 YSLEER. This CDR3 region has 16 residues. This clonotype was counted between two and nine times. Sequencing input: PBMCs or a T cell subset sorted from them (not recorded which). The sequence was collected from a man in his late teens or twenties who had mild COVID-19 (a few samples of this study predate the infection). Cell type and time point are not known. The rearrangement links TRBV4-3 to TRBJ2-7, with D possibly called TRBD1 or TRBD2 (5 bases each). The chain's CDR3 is CASSQGYGTHSYEQYF. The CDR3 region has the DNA TGCGCCAGCAGCCAAGGCTACGGGACCCACTCCTACGAGCAGTACTTC.